The TCR beta chain described here comes from a study of OX40 agonist ivuxolimab in advanced cancers. In the study overall: The patients received ivuxolimab by intravenous route every 2 weeks at 0.01 to 10 mg/kg. Mean age about 60 years, range 23 to 79; approximately 80% male. Antecedent anti-PD-1, anti-PD-L1 or anti-CTLA-4 therapy was permissible, with around 40% having received some. Whole-study results and caveats: Patients with a partial response at 0.1-3.0 mg/kg had among the lowest clonal expansion.

In this sample, this clone turned up once. The antigen is not known. Per the germline V gene, CDR1 is SGHNT and CDR2 is YENEEA. The CDR3 is 15 amino acids. V gave up 2 bases and J gave up 7 bases; unmatched junction bases: 6. Profiled with immunoSEQ multiplex PCR; TCRdb holds only in-frame clones, not every one. The sample includes 90,000 to 100,000 clones, just under 85% of them seen just once. The sample in question was CD4+ or CD8+ T cells sorted from blood, obtained in a trial of the OX40 agonist ivuxolimab. The clonotype comes from an adult with an advanced solid tumor such as melanoma, head and neck, liver or kidney cancer. The V call is TRBV11-3, the J call TRBJ2-1; TRBD2 matches at 9 bases. CDR3 DNA: TGTGCCAGCAGCTTATCTAGCGGGAATGCAAATGAGCAGTTCTTC. Encoded protein: CASSLSSGNANEQFF.